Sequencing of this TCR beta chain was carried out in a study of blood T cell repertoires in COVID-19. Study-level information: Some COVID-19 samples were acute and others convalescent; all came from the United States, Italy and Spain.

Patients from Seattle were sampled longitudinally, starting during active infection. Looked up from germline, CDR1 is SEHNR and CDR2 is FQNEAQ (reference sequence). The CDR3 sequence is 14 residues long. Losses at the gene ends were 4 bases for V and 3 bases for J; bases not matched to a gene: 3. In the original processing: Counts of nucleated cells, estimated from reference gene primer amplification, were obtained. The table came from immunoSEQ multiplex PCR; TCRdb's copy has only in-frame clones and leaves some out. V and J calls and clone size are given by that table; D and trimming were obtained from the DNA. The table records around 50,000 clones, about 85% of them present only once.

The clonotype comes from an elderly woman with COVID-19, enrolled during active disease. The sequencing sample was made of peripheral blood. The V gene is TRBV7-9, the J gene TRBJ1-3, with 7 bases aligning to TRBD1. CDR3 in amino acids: CASSSTGVGNTIYF. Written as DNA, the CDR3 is TGTGCCAGCAGCTCAACAGGGGTTGGAAACACCATATATTTT.